Listed below are T cell receptor beta chains from one sample, sequenced in a study of OX40 agonist ivuxolimab in advanced cancers. Using immunoSEQ multiplex PCR, the repertoire was profiled, and TCRdb retains in-frame clones only, with some absent. Seen here are about 81,000 clones, about 88% observed once, and the top ten hold 0.47%. The material sequenced was CD4+ or CD8+ T cells sorted from blood, taken in a trial of the OX40 agonist ivuxolimab. The origin of the receptors is an adult with an advanced solid tumor such as melanoma, head and neck, liver or kidney cancer. Each CDR3 is given with its conserved first and last residue. A D gene is named only where the DNA matches it firmly. Size tells how often a clone was seen (once, few, many) or the class of an expanded clone, and some rows leave it out.

. TRBJ1-1 TRBV6-5 . TGTGCCAGCAGCCAGGGGATGGGTCAAACGGCTTTCTTT CASSQGMGQTAFF
. TRBJ2-3 TRBV27 . TGTGCCAGCACCCTAGGGGCAGGGCGTTCTCTGGATACGCAGTATTTT CASTLGAGRSLDTQYF
once TRBJ2-7 TRBV5-4 . TGTGCCAGCAGCGTTGACAGGTGGGCCTACGAGCAGTACTTC CASSVDRWAYEQYF
. TRBJ2-5 TRBV5-1 . TGCGCCAGCAGCTTGGGTGGCCAGACAGGCGAGACCCAGTACTTC CASSLGGQTGETQYF
once TRBJ1-4 TRBV6-8 . TGTGCCAGCAGTTATAAGGAAAAACTGTTTTTT CASSYKEKLFF
. TRBJ1-3 TRBV18 . TGTGCCAGCTCACTTGGACAGCCGTACTCTGGAAACACCATATATTTT CASSLGQPYSGNTIYF
. TRBJ1-4 TRBV5-8 . TGTGCCAGCAGCACCGAGGTCAGAGCAACTAATGAAAAACTGTTTTTT CASSTEVRATNEKLFF
once TRBJ1-3 TRBV19 . TGTGCCAGTCAGGGCTCCGGGAGCTCTGGAAACACCATATATTTT CASQGSGSSGNTIYF
. TRBJ1-1 TRBV18 TRBD1 TGTGCCAGCTCACCCGCAGGACAGGGGGCTGAAGCTTTCTTT CASSPAGQGAEAFF
. TRBJ2-2 TRBV2 . TGTGCCAGCAGTGAAGCGCTCGGGCAAAACACCGGGGAGCTGTTTTTT CASSEALGQNTGELFF
. TRBJ2-1 TRBV6-6 TRBD2 TGTGCCAGCAGTTCCACCGTAGCGGGGGTCTACAATGAGCAGTTCTTC CASSSTVAGVYNEQFF
. TRBJ1-1 TRBV7-7 . TGTGCTAGCAGCTTAGCGGAGGGGGCTGAAGCTTTCTTT CASSLAEGAEAFF
few TRBJ1-4 TRBV5-1 . TGCGCCAGCAGCTTGGGGGAAGTCTGGACTAATGAAAAACTGTTTTTT CASSLGEVWTNEKLFF
. TRBJ1-1 TRBV14 . TGTGCCAGCAGCCAAGAGTTCGGGACAGAAGCTTTCTTT CASSQEFGTEAFF
. TRBJ1-5 TRBV6-6 . TGTGCCAGCAGTTCGGCGGGCAATCAGCCCCAGCATTTT CASSSAGNQPQHF
. TRBJ2-1 TRBV4-2 TRBD2 TGTGCCAGCAGCCTCCAAAGGGGAGCGGGGGATGAGCAGTTCTTC CASSLQRGAGDEQFF
. TRBJ1-2 TRBV18 . TGTGCCAGCTCACCACTTGGGCAGAATAACTATGGCTACACCTTC CASSPLGQNNYGYTF
. TRBJ1-5 TRBV6-4 . TGTGCCAGCAGTGAGATGTGGGGGGGCGATCAGCCCCAGCATTTT CASSEMWGGDQPQHF
. TRBJ2-2 TRBV5-1 TRBD1 TGCGCCAGCAGCCCGGTGACAGGGACGAGCACCGGGGAGCTGTTTTTT CASSPVTGTSTGELFF
. TRBJ2-1 TRBV28 . TGTGCCAGCAGTTTTGGGGGCTTGGGCAATGAGCAGTTCTTC CASSFGGLGNEQFF
. TRBJ2-5 TRBV7-9 . TGTGCCAGCAGCCTAGTTCAAGAGACCCAGTACTTC CASSLVQETQYF
. TRBJ1-5 TRBV7-2 TRBD1 TGTGCCAGCAGCTTAGGCCTAGGACAGGGTGGGTGTCAGCCCCAGCATTTT CASSLGLGQGGCQPQHF
. TRBJ2-1 TRBV29-1 TRBD1 TGCAGCTCCTGGGACAGAAGCAATGAGCAGTTCTTC CSSWDRSNEQFF
. TRBJ1-5 TRBV6-1 . TGTGCCAGCCGTATGACAAGGCAGCCCCAGCATTTT CASRMTRQPQHF
. TRBJ2-3 TRBV18 . TGTGCCAGCTCACCTAGCACAGATACGCAGTATTTT CASSPSTDTQYF
once TRBJ1-3 TRBV6-5 . TGTGCCTCCCGGGAGGGGGGATTTGGAAACACCATATATTTT CASREGGFGNTIYF
. TRBJ2-5 TRBV5-1 . TGCGCCAGCAGCTGGCAAGAGACCCAGTACTTC CASSWQETQYF
. TRBJ2-7 TRBV6-1 . TGTGCCAGCAGCACGCGCAGGGGCCTCTACGAGCAGTACTTC CASSTRRGLYEQYF
. TRBJ2-7 TRBV11-2 . TGTGCCAGCAGCCCCTCCAGGGTACAGACCCGTTCCAGCTACGAGCAGTACTTC CASSPSRVQTRSSYEQYF
few TRBJ1-1 TRBV5-1 . TGCGCCAGCAGCTTGGGGGTCAGGGAGACTGAAGCTTTCTTT CASSLGVRETEAFF
. TRBJ2-7 TRBV6-1 . TGTGCCAGCACGAGGTGGGGGAGTTCCTACGAGCAGTACTTC CASTRWGSSYEQYF
. TRBJ2-2 TRBV5-4 TRBD1 TGTGCCAGCAGCTTTCCGGGACAGGGAAACACCGGGGAGCTGTTTTTT CASSFPGQGNTGELFF
. TRBJ2-2 TRBV5-1 . TGCGCCAGCAGCTTGGGACCGCCCGGCACCGGGGAGCTGTTTTTT CASSLGPPGTGELFF
. TRBJ1-6 TRBV6-1 . TGTGCCGCCCCGGCGGAGGGGAATTATAATTCACCCCTCCACTTT CAAPAEGNYNSPLHF
. TRBJ1-2 TRBV6-5 . TGTGCCAGCAGGCCCGACCTAGGGAGCTATGGCTACACCTTC CASRPDLGSYGYTF
. TRBJ1-5 TRBV6-1 . TGTGCCAGCAGCGACCGGGACGGGGCTAAGCCCCAGCATTTT CASSDRDGAKPQHF
. TRBJ2-4 TRBV6-5 TRBD1 TGTGCCAGCAGCAACAGGGGAGCCAAAAACATTCAGTACTTC CASSNRGAKNIQYF
. TRBJ1-2 TRBV10-3 . TGTGCCATCAGCCCAACTTCTTCTAACTATGGCTACACCTTC CAISPTSSNYGYTF
. TRBJ2-5 TRBV5-1 . TGCGCCAGCAGCTTGGAGGTGGGACAGACCCAGTACTTC CASSLEVGQTQYF
. TRBJ1-1 TRBV7-2 . TGTGCCAGCAGCTTAGCTACGAGCACTGAAGCTTTCTTT CASSLATSTEAFF
. TRBJ2-5 TRBV18 TRBD1 TGTGCCAGCTCCCGTAGAGGGGGCGATGATTTGGAGACCCAGTACTTC CASSRRGGDDLETQYF
few TRBJ2-7 TRBV5-4 . TGTGCCAGCAGGCAAAAATACGGGGGCTTCGACGAGCAGTACTTC CASRQKYGGFDEQYF
. TRBJ1-5 TRBV27 TRBD1 TGTGCCAGCAGTTTATTAAGCGGGTTCGTAGGGGGCCATCAGCCCCAGCATTTT CASSLLSGFVGGHQPQHF
. TRBJ1-1 TRBV2 . TGTGCCAGCAGTGACCGGGACATTAAAGCTTTCTTT CASSDRDIKAFF
. TRBJ2-7 TRBV18 . TGTGCCAGCTCACCTGCACTGGAAAACTACGAGCAGTACTTC CASSPALENYEQYF
. TRBJ2-1 TRBV6-9 . TGTGCCAGCAGTTATTCGCCGGGGGCTACCCCTTACAATGAGCAGTTCTTC CASSYSPGATPYNEQFF
once TRBJ2-3 TRBV5-1 . TGCGCCAGCAGCTTGGACGGACAGACTAGCACAGATACGCAGTATTTT CASSLDGQTSTDTQYF
once TRBJ2-7 TRBV6-5 . TGTGCCAGCAGTTACACCATACAGGGTCAGCAGTACTTC CASSYTIQGQQYF
once TRBJ2-7 TRBV2 TRBD1 TGTGCCAGCAGGAGGGACAGGGGGCCCTACGAGCAGTACTTC CASRRDRGPYEQYF
. TRBJ1-5 TRBV7-9 TRBD1 TGTGCCAGCAGCCGGGGGACAGGGTACTCTGTCGGGAATAATCAGCCCCAGCATTTT CASSRGTGYSVGNNQPQHF
once TRBJ1-2 TRBV20-1 . TGCAGTGCTAGAGATCAACTGGGATACACCTTC CSARDQLGYTF
. TRBJ1-2 TRBV5-1 . TGCGCCAGCAGCGGAGGGTTGGGCTACACCTTC CASSGGLGYTF
. TRBJ1-3 TRBV11-2 TRBD1 TGTGCCAGCAGCCACCCGGGACAGGGTCAAAACACCATATATTTT CASSHPGQGQNTIYF